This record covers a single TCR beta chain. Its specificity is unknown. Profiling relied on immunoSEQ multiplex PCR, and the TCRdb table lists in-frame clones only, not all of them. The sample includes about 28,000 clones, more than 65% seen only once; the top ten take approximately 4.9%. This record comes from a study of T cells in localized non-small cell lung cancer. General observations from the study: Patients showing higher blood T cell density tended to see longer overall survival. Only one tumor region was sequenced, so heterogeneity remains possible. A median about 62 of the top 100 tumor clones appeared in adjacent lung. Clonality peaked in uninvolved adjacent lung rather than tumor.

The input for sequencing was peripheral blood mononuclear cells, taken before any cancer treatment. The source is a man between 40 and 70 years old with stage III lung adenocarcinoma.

The CDR3 here is CASSQTGRDSPLHF. Here the CDR3 DNA reads TGCGCCAGCAGCCAAACCGGGAGGGATTCACCCCTCCACTTT. The gene calls are TRBV4-1 and TRBJ1-6, with D unclear. In germline, CDR1 is MGHRA, CDR2 YSYEKL. This CDR3 is 14 amino acids long. Trimming stripped 2 bases from V and 8 bases from J, with 10 bases between.